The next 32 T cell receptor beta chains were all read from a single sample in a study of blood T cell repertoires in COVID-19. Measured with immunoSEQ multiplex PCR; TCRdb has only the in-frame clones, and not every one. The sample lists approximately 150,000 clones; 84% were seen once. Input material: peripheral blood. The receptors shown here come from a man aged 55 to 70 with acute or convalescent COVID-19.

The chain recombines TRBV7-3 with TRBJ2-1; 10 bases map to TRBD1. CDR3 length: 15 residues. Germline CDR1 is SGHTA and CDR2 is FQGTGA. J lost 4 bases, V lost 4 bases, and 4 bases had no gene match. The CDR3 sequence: CASSSSGQGYNEQFF. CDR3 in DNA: TGTGCCAGCAGCTCCTCGGGACAGGGGTACAATGAGCAGTTCTTC.

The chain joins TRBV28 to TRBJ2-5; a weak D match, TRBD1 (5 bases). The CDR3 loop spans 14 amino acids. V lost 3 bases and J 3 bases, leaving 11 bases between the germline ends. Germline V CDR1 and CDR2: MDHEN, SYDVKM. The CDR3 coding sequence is TGTGCCAGCAGTTTGTCAGGGCTAAAAGAGACCCAGTACTTC. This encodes CASSLSGLKETQYF.

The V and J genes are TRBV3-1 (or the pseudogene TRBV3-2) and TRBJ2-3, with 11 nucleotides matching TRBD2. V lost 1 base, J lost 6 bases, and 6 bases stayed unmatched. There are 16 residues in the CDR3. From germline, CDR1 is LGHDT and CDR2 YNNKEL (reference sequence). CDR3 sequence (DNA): TGTGCCAGCAGCCAAGCTCTGCGGACTAGCGGGGATACGCAGTATTTT. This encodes CASSQALRTSGDTQYF.

The CDR3 here is CASSLPSGRARPNEQFF. DNA of the CDR3: TGCGCCAGCAGCTTGCCTAGCGGGAGGGCCCGTCCCAATGAGCAGTTCTTC. The rearrangement joins TRBV5-1 to TRBJ2-1; TRBD2 agrees at 12 bases. The ends lost 1 base at V and 6 bases at J; junction bases unmatched: 8. This CDR3 contains 17 residues. The germline gives CDR1 SGHRS, CDR2 YFSETQ.

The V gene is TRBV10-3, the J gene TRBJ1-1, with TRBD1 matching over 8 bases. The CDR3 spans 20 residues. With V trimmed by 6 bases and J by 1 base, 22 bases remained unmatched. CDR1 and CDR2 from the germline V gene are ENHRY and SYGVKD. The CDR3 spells CAIRTGQVGGMIRGNTEAFF. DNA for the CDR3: TGTGCCATCAGGACGGGACAGGTTGGGGGAATGATCCGAGGGAACACTGAAGCTTTCTTT.

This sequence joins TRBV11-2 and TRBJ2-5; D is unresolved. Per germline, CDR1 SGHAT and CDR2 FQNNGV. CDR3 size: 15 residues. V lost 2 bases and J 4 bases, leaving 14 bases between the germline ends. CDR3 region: CASSLWAGHGETQYF. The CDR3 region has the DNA TGTGCCAGCAGCTTATGGGCAGGCCATGGAGAGACCCAGTACTTC.

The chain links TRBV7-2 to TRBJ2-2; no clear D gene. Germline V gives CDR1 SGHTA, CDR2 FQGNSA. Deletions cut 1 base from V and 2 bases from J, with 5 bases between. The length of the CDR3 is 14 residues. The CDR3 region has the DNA TGTGCCAGCAGCTTAGTTATTAACACCGGGGAGCTGTTTTTT. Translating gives CASSLVINTGELFF.

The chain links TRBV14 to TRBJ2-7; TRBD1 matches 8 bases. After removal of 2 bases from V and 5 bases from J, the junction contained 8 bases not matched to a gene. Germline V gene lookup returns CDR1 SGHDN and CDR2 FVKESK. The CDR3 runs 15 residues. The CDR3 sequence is CASSQPDRVDHEQYF. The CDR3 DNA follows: TGTGCCAGCAGCCAACCGGACAGGGTGGATCACGAGCAGTACTTC.

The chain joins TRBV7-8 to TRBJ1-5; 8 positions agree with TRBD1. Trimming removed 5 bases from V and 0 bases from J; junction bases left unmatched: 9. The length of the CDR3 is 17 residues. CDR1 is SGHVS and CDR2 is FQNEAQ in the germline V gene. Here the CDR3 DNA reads TGTGCCAGCAGCGAAATACAGGGGGAGGGTAGCAATCAGCCCCAGCATTTT. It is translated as CASSEIQGEGSNQPQHF.

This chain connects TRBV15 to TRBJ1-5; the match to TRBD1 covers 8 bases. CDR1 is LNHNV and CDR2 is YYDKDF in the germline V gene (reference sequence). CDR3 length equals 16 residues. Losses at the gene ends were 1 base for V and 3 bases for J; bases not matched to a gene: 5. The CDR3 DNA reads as TGTGCCACCAGCAGAGGCCCAGGGGGCGCCAATCAGCCCCAGCATTTT. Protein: CATSRGPGGANQPQHF.

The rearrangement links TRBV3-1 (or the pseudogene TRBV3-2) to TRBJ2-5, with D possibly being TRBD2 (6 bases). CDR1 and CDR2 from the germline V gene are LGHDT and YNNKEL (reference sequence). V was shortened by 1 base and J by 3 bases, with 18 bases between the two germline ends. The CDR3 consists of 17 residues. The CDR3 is CASSQGRSAGREETQYF. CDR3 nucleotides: TGTGCCAGCAGCCAAGGAAGATCGGCGGGGAGAGAAGAGACCCAGTACTTC.

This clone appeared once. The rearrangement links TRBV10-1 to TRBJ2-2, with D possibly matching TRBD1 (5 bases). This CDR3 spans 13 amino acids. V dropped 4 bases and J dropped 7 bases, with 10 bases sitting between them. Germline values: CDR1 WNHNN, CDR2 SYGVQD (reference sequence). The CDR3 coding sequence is TGCGCCAGCAGTGTAGGGGTCGGCGGGGAGCTGTTTTTT. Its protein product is CASSVGVGGELFF.

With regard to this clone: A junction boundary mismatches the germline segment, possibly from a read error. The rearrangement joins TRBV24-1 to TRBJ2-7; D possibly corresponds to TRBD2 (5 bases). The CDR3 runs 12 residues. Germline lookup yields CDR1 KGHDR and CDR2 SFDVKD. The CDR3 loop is CATSNFAGEQYF. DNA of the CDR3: TGTGCCACCAGTAATTTCGCGGGCGAGCAGTACTTC.

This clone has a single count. This CDR3 reads CASSFMGPSNTEAFF. The CDR3 DNA is TGCGCCAGCAGCTTCATGGGCCCATCGAACACTGAAGCTTTCTTT. The chain has TRBV5-1 and TRBJ1-1, with D uncertain. Trimming removed 2 bases from V and 1 base from J, with 12 bases in between. This CDR3 is 15 amino acids long. Germline lookup yields CDR1 SGHRS and CDR2 YFSETQ.

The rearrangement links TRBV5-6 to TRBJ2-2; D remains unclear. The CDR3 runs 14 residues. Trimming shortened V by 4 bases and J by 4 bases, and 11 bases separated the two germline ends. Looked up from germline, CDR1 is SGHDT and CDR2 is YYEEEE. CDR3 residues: CASSPIHLTGELFF. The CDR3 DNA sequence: TGTGCCAGCAGCCCGATACACCTCACCGGGGAGCTGTTTTTT.

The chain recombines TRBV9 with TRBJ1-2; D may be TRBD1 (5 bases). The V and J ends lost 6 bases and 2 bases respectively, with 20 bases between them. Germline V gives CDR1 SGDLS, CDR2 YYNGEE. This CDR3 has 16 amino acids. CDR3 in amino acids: CASNKQERHLNYGYTF. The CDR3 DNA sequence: TGTGCCAGCAACAAACAGGAGAGGCATTTAAACTATGGCTACACCTTC. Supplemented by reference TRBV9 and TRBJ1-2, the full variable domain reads DSGVTQTPKHLITATGQRVTLRCSPRSGDLSVYWYQQSLDQGLQFLIQYYNGEERAKGNILERFSAQQFPDLHSELNLSSLELGDSALYFCASNKQERHLNYGYTFGSGTRLTVV.

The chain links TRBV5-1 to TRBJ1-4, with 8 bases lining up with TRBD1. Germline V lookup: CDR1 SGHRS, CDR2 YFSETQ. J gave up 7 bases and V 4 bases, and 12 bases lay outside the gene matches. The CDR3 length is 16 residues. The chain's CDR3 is CASSPGTGLGSEKLFF. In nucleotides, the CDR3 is TGCGCCAGCAGCCCCGGGACAGGCTTGGGAAGTGAAAAACTGTTTTTT.

The CDR3 region is CASSVPAGGEQFF. CDR3 DNA: TGTGCCAGCAGCGTACCAGCGGGAGGTGAGCAGTTCTTC. V is TRBV9 and J is TRBJ2-1, with 9 bases lining up with TRBD2. The CDR3 has 13 residues. V trimming: 1 base; J trimming: 9 bases; junction bases outside the gene matches: 2. Germline V gives CDR1 SGDLS, CDR2 YYNGEE.

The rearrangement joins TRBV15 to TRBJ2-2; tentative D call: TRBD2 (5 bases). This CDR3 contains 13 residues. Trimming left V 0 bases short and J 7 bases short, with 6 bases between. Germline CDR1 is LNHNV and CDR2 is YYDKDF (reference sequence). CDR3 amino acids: CATSRDRGGELFF. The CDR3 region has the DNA TGTGCCACCAGCAGAGATCGGGGCGGGGAGCTGTTTTTT.

CDR3 coding DNA: TGTGCCTGGAGTGTGGGGCAGATATCTAACTATGGCTACACCTTC. This sequence encodes CAWSVGQISNYGYTF. The chain carries TRBV30 and TRBJ1-2; a weak D match, TRBD1 (5 bases). This CDR3 spans 15 amino acids. Germline V gives CDR1 GTSNPN, CDR2 SVGIG (reference sequence). V gave up 0 bases and J gave up 0 bases, with 11 bases separating them.

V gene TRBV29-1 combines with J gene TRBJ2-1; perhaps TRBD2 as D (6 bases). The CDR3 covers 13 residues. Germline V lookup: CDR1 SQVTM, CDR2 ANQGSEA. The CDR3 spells CSALGGSYNEQFF. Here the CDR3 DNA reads TGCAGTGCCCTCGGGGGCTCCTACAATGAGCAGTTCTTC.

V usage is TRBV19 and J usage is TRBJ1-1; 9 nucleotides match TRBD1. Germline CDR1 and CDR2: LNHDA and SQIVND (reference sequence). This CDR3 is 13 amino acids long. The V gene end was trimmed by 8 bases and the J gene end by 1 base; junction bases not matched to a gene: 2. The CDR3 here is CASGQGPNTEAFF. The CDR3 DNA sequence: TGTGCCAGTGGACAGGGGCCGAACACTGAAGCTTTCTTT.

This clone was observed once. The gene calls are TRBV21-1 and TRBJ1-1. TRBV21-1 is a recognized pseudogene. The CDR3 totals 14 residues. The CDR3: CASSKARVYTEAFF. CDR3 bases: TGTGCCAGCAGCAAAGCGCGGGTTTACACTGAAGCTTTCTTT.

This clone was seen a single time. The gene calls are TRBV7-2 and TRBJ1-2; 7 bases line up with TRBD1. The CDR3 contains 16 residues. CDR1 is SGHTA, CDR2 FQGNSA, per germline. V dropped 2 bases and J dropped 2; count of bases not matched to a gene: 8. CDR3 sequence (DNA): TGTGCCAGCAGCTTAAGACAGGGTTCTTTAAACTATGGCTACACCTTC. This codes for CASSLRQGSLNYGYTF.

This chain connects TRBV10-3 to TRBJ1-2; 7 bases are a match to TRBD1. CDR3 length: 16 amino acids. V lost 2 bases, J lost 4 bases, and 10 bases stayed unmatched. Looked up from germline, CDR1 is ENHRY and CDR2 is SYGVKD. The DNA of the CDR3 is TGTGCCATCAGTGAGCCTTCGACAGGGAAAAGCTATGGCTACACCTTC. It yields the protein CAISEPSTGKSYGYTF.

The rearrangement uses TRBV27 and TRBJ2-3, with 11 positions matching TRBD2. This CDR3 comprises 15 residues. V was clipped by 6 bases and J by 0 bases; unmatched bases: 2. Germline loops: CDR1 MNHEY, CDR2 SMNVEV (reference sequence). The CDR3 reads CASSWTSGSTDTQYF. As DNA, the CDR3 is TGTGCCAGCAGCTGGACTAGCGGGAGCACAGATACGCAGTATTTT.

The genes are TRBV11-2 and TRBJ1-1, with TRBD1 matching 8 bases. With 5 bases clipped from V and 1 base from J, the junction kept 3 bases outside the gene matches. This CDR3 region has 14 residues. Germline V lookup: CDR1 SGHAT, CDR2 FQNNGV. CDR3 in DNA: TGTGCCAGCAGCAACAGGGGGTGGAACACTGAAGCTTTCTTT. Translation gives CASSNRGWNTEAFF.

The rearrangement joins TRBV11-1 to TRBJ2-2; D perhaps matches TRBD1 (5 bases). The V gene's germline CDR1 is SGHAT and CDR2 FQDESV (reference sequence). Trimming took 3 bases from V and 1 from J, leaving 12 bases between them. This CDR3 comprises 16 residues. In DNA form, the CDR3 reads TGTGCCAGCAGCTTCCCAAGAGACAGGAACACCGGGGAGCTGTTTTTT. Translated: CASSFPRDRNTGELFF.

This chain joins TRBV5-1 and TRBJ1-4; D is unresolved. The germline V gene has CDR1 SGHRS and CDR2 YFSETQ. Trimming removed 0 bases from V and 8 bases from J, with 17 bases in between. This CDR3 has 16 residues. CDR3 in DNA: TGCGCCAGCAGCTTGGTAATGAACACTCGAGGGGAAAAACTGTTTTTT. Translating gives CASSLVMNTRGEKLFF.

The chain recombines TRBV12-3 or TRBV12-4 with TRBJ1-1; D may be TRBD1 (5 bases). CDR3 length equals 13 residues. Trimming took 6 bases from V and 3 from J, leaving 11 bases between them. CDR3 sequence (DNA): TGTGCCAGCAGCCAGGGCGTGGACACTGAAGCTTTCTTT. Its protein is CASSQGVDTEAFF.

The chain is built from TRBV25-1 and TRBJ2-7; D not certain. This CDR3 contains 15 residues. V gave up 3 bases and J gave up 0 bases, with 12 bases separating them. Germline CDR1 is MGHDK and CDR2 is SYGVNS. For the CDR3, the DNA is TGTGCCAGCAGTGACTACTCCGACAACTCCTACGAGCAGTACTTC. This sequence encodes CASSDYSDNSYEQYF.

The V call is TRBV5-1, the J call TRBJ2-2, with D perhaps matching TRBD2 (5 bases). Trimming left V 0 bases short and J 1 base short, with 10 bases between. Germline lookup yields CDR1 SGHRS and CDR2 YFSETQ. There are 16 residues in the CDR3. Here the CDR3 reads CASSLEGSLNTGELFF. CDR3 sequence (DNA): TGCGCCAGCAGCTTGGAAGGGAGTCTGAACACCGGGGAGCTGTTTTTT.